Following are 31 T cell receptor beta chains from one sample sequenced in a study of human T cells and chemical hapten exposure. TCRdb used MiXCR to reprocess the RACE reads, holding one entry per CDR3 protein. Here the sample spans over 70,000 distinct CDR3 sequences, roughly 15% being singletons. Time point defined: pre-sensitization, week 0. Treatment indicated: therapeutic diphenylcyclopropenone sensitization with weekly scalp DPC. Sequencing used whole blood, obtained in connection with sensitization to the hapten diphenylcyclopropenone (DPC). These receptors were obtained from a woman aged 50 to 60 with alopecia areata. Some clones in this sample may be carry-over from other donors' samples.

This chain connects TRBV20-1 to TRBJ2-3, with D uncertain. This CDR3 comprises 13 residues. V lost 3 bases, J lost 9 bases, and 16 bases lay in between. Per germline, CDR1 DFQATT and CDR2 SNEGSKA (reference sequence). CDR3 DNA sequence: TGCAGTGCTAGTATTGATAGTGCGGAGACGCAGTATTTT. Its protein product is CSASIDSAETQYF.

The CDR3 region has the DNA TGTGCCAGCAGCCCCCCAGGGACGAACACTGAAGCTTTCTTT. It translates to CASSPPGTNTEAFF. The rearrangement uses TRBV6-5 and TRBJ1-1; perhaps TRBD1 as D (5 bases). V lost 6 bases and J 1 base, leaving 12 bases between the germline ends. The CDR3 extends over 14 amino acids. Germline CDR1 reads MNHEY; CDR2 reads SVGAGI.

This clonotype was detected many times. One junction end disagrees with the germline gene, perhaps due to a read error. The rearrangement joins TRBV20-1 to TRBJ2-7; 8 bases agree with TRBD2. The CDR3 has 14 residues. CDR1 is DFQATT, CDR2 SNEGSKA, per germline (reference sequence). DNA of the CDR3: TGCAGTGCTGGAGAAGCGGGGGCGGGAGCCGAGCAGTACTTC. It translates to CSAGEAGAGAEQYF.

The rearrangement joins TRBV18 to TRBJ2-5; 9 positions match TRBD1. The length of the CDR3 is 14 residues. From germline, CDR1 is KGHSH and CDR2 LQKENI. V shed 4 bases and J 2 bases; nucleotides not matched to a gene: 2. CDR3 sequence: CASSLTGGQETQYF. CDR3 nucleotides: TGTGCCAGCTCACTGACAGGGGGTCAAGAGACCCAGTACTTC.

This chain's CDR3 is CSVVTDSTDTQYF. CDR3 nucleotide sequence: TGCAGCGTTGTTACGGATAGCACAGATACGCAGTATTTT. The chain couples TRBV29-1 to TRBJ2-3; D gene ambiguous. Germline values: CDR1 SQVTM, CDR2 ANQGSEA. The CDR3 is 13 residues long. Trimming cost V 4 bases and J 0 bases, with 8 bases left between them.

The chain carries TRBV7-9 and TRBJ2-7; possibly TRBD2 for D (5 bases). V lost 5 bases to trimming and J lost 4 bases, with 12 bases between them. Germline CDR1 and CDR2: SEHNR and FQNEAQ (reference sequence). This CDR3 comprises 13 residues. The CDR3 is CASSSGRIYEQYF. The CDR3, as DNA: TGTGCCAGCAGCAGCGGACGAATTTACGAGCAGTACTTC.

V usage is TRBV7-2 and J usage is TRBJ2-2; 9 nucleotides agree with TRBD2. This CDR3 region has 16 residues. Germline V gene lookup returns CDR1 SGHTA and CDR2 FQGNSA. The J segment lost 7 bases and the V segment lost 5 bases, leaving 11 bases of the junction unmatched. The CDR3 bases are TGTGCCAGCAGCCCGACTAGCGGAAGGTCGAACGGGGAGCTGTTTTTT. It encodes CASSPTSGRSNGELFF. The full variable domain, in which reference TRBV7-2 and TRBJ2-2 provide the parts outside the CDR3, is GAGVSQSPSNKVTEKGKDVELRCDPISGHTALYWYRQSLGQGLEFLIYFQGNSAPDKSGLPSDRFSAERTGGSVSTLTIQRTQQEDSAVYLCASSPTSGRSNGELFFGEGSRLTVL.

This clonotype has only a few counts. The chain couples TRBV21-1 to TRBJ2-3; no DNA check was done on the table's D call, TRBD2. TRBV21-1 is assigned pseudogene status. The CDR3 is 19 amino acids. For the CDR3, the DNA is TGTGCCAGCAGCAAAGGGCCCAGTACCAGCGGGAGGGCCAAAGATACGCAGTATTTT. Its translation is CASSKGPSTSGRAKDTQYF.

This clonotype was seen a handful of times. The rearrangement joins TRBV20-1 to TRBJ1-5, with D maybe TRBD1 (5 bases). Trimming took 1 base from V and 3 from J, leaving 13 bases between them. The CDR3 is 15 amino acids. Per germline, CDR1 DFQATT and CDR2 SNEGSKA (reference sequence). The CDR3 is CSARVGGAYNQPQHF. The CDR3 DNA follows: TGCAGTGCTAGAGTAGGAGGGGCGTACAATCAGCCCCAGCATTTT.

This clonotype was seen ten or more times. The V gene is TRBV6-1, the J gene TRBJ2-2, with unresolved D. Trimming removed 3 bases from V and 1 base from J, with 12 bases in between. Germline CDR1 is MNHNS and CDR2 is SASEGT. The CDR3 runs to 16 residues. CDR3: CASSDIAFENTGELFF. The CDR3 DNA reads as TGTGCCAGCAGTGATATAGCCTTCGAGAACACCGGGGAGCTGTTTTTT.

The genes are TRBV7-9 and TRBJ2-3; D remains ambiguous. The CDR3 is made up of 12 amino acids. V was clipped by 4 bases and J by 6 bases, with 8 bases between them. Germline V gives CDR1 SEHNR, CDR2 FQNEAQ (reference sequence). The CDR3 loop is CASSYDGDTQYF. The CDR3 coding sequence is TGTGCCAGCAGCTACGACGGGGATACGCAGTATTTT. Full variable domain (missing parts from reference TRBV7-9 and TRBJ2-3): DTGVSQNPRHKITKRGQNVTFRCDPISEHNRLYWYRQTLGQGPEFLTYFQNEAQLEKSRLLSDRFSAERPKGSFSTLEIQRTEQGDSAMYLCASSYDGDTQYFGPGTRLTVL.

This clonotype was seen at least ten times. V and J are TRBV5-1 and TRBJ1-5; 7 nucleotides line up with TRBD1. Trimming took 0 bases from V and 6 from J; bases not matched to a gene: 3. In germline, CDR1 is SGHRS, CDR2 YFSETQ. This CDR3 region has 14 residues. The CDR3 spells CASSLGQGTQPQHF. The CDR3 nucleotides are TGCGCCAGCAGCTTGGGACAGGGTACTCAGCCCCAGCATTTT.

V and J are TRBV12-5 and TRBJ2-5, with D perhaps given as TRBD1 or TRBD2 (5 bases each). Trimming removed 5 bases at V and 4 bases at J, with 11 bases between. CDR3 length: 13 amino acids. The germline CDR1 and CDR2 sequences are LGHNT and FRNRAP. The CDR3 loop reads CASGPLGGETQYF. The CDR3 DNA sequence: TGTGCTAGTGGTCCCCTTGGGGGAGAGACCCAGTACTTC.

The V gene is TRBV28, the J gene TRBJ2-1; D is unresolved. CDR3 length: 14 residues. Germline V gene sequence: CDR1 MDHEN, CDR2 SYDVKM. V shed 6 bases and J shed 9 bases, with 18 bases lying between them. The CDR3 spells CASRFLSSLSEQFF. CDR3 nucleotide sequence: TGTGCCAGCAGGTTCCTTTCATCGCTCAGTGAGCAGTTCTTC.

The V call is TRBV14, the J call TRBJ2-5; the D is unclear. The CDR3 has 16 residues. Germline V CDR1 and CDR2: SGHDN, FVKESK. The V end lost 0 bases, the J end lost 2 bases, and 13 bases lay between the germline ends. The CDR3: CASSQELVQEQETQYF. CDR3 in DNA: TGTGCCAGCAGCCAAGAGTTGGTCCAGGAGCAAGAGACCCAGTACTTC. Together with reference TRBV14 and TRBJ2-5, the CDR3 gives the full variable domain: EAGVTQFPSHSVIEKGQTVTLRCDPISGHDNLYWYRRVMGKEIKFLLHFVKESKQDESGMPNNRFLAERTGGTYSTLKVQPAELEDSGVYFCASSQELVQEQETQYFGPGTRLLVL.

This clonotype was recorded many times. This sequence joins TRBV12-3 or TRBV12-4 and TRBJ1-5; D remains ambiguous. This CDR3 is built from 13 residues. Trimming took 1 base from V and 7 from J, leaving 8 bases between them. CDR3 nucleotides: TGTGCCAGCAGTTTAGGGGTAGGCCAGCCCCAGCATTTT. This gives the protein CASSLGVGQPQHF.

This clonotype was observed once. V usage is TRBV3-1 and J usage is TRBJ1-5; D unclear. The CDR3 runs 14 residues. Germline V gene lookup returns CDR1 LGHDT and CDR2 YNNKEL (reference sequence). The V and J ends lost 1 base and 2 bases respectively, with 6 bases between them. This chain's CDR3 is CASSQVGGNQPQHF. The CDR3 region has the DNA TGTGCCAGCAGCCAAGTAGGTGGCAATCAGCCCCAGCATTTT.

This chain joins TRBV15 and TRBJ2-1; perhaps TRBD1 as D (6 bases). V was cut by 1 base and J by 8 bases, with 18 bases left in between. CDR3 length: 16 amino acids. The germline CDR1 and CDR2 sequences are LNHNV and YYDKDF (reference sequence). The CDR3 loop reads CATSRGRARGSDEQFF. CDR3 nucleotides: TGTGCCACCAGCAGAGGCAGGGCCAGGGGTTCTGATGAGCAGTTCTTC.

This clonotype occurred many times. The chain links TRBV5-1 to TRBJ2-7; perhaps TRBD2 as D (6 bases). Trimming left V 1 base short and J 0 bases short, with 11 bases between. This CDR3 comprises 15 residues. Germline assignment: CDR1 SGHRS and CDR2 YFSETQ. DNA of the CDR3: TGCGCCAGCAGCTTGAGTGGGAGGCACTCCTACGAGCAGTACTTC. Amino acids: CASSLSGRHSYEQYF.

The rearrangement links TRBV3-1 to TRBJ2-1; 13 bases are a match to TRBD2. From germline, CDR1 is LGHDT and CDR2 YNNKEL (reference sequence). The V and J ends lost 1 base and 9 bases, in that order; junction bases with no gene match: 6. This CDR3 spans 16 amino acids. CDR3 DNA sequence: TGTGCCAGCAGCCAAGTCACTAGCGGGAGGGTCAGTGAGCAGTTCTTC. Translated: CASSQVTSGRVSEQFF.

The rearrangement uses TRBV7-2 and TRBJ2-1; maybe TRBD2 (5 bases). Trimming pared 7 bases from V and 7 bases from J, leaving 20 bases between. The CDR3 loop spans 15 amino acids. Germline loops: CDR1 SGHTA, CDR2 FQGNSA. CDR3 sequence: CASTTGLGVRNEQFF. CDR3 nucleotides: TGTGCCAGCACCACGGGTCTCGGGGTCCGGAATGAGCAGTTCTTC. The full variable domain, in which reference TRBV7-2 and TRBJ2-1 provide the parts outside the CDR3, is GAGVSQSPSNKVTEKGKDVELRCDPISGHTALYWYRQSLGQGLEFLIYFQGNSAPDKSGLPSDRFSAERTGGSVSTLTIQRTQQEDSAVYLCASTTGLGVRNEQFFGPGTRLTVL.

This clonotype appeared a few times. The chain recombines TRBV7-6 with TRBJ2-3; either TRBD1 or TRBD2 may fit D (5 bases each). The CDR3 loop spans 13 amino acids. Deletions cut 5 bases from V and 4 bases from J, with 10 bases between. Germline V gene sequence: CDR1 SGHVS, CDR2 FNYEAQ. In nucleotides, the CDR3 is TGTGCCAGCAGCCGGGACGCCTCAGATACGCAGTATTTT. It translates to CASSRDASDTQYF. The whole variable domain, remainder taken from reference TRBV7-6 and TRBJ2-3, is GAGVSQSPRYKVTKRGQDVALRCDPISGHVSLYWYRQALGQGPEFLTYFNYEAQQDKSGLPNDRFSAERPEGSISTLTIQRTEQRDSAMYRCASSRDASDTQYFGPGTRLTVL.

This clonotype occurred a few times. The J gene is TRBJ2-7, the V gene TRBV20-1, with TRBD2 identical over 10 bases. CDR3 length: 17 residues. The ends lost 3 bases at V and 4 bases at J; junction bases unmatched: 15. CDR1 is DFQATT, CDR2 SNEGSKA, per germline (reference sequence). CDR3 residues: CSASGLADFAPVYEQYF. In DNA form, the CDR3 reads TGCAGTGCTAGCGGACTAGCGGACTTCGCACCCGTTTACGAGCAGTACTTC.

This clonotype has more than one count but fewer than ten. The V and J genes are TRBV12-3 or TRBV12-4 and TRBJ2-3, with 7 nucleotides matching TRBD2. Trimming at V came to 4 bases and at J to 4 bases, leaving 5 bases not matched to a gene. The CDR3 has 14 amino acids. CDR3 sequence reads: CASSSPGLSDTQYF. DNA of the CDR3: TGTGCCAGCAGTTCACCGGGACTATCAGATACGCAGTATTTT.

This clonotype occurred a few times. The chain employs TRBV20-1 and TRBJ1-1; 8 positions match TRBD1. Germline trimming cut 2 bases from V and 4 bases from J; bases unmatched to any gene: 6. This CDR3 region has 14 residues. CDR1 and CDR2 from the germline V gene are DFQATT and SNEGSKA (reference sequence). The CDR3 loop reads CSARTGQGSTEAFF. The CDR3, as DNA: TGCAGTGCTAGAACAGGACAGGGCAGCACTGAAGCTTTCTTT.

The V and J genes are TRBV6-2 or TRBV6-3 and TRBJ2-7; 7 bases match TRBD1. J gave up 0 bases and V 6 bases, and 8 bases lay outside the gene matches. In germline, CDR1 is MNHEY, CDR2 SVGEGT. There are 15 residues in the CDR3. Written as DNA, the CDR3 is TGTGCCAGCAGCGACCTCGACAGGGCCTCCTACGAGCAGTACTTC. This encodes CASSDLDRASYEQYF.

This rearrangement joins TRBV28 to TRBJ2-7, with D possibly TRBD1 on 6 matching bases. From germline, CDR1 is MDHEN and CDR2 SYDVKM. Trimming took off 4 bases at V and 1 base at J, with 14 bases between the two ends. The CDR3 is 15 amino acids. CDR3 DNA: TGTGCCAGCAGTTCGTACAGGGATAGATCCTACGAGCAGTACTTC. Its translation is CASSSYRDRSYEQYF.

This rearrangement joins TRBV7-2 to TRBJ2-4; 14 bases align to TRBD2. The V segment lost 5 bases and the J segment 6 bases; nucleotides outside the gene matches: 6. The CDR3 loop spans 16 amino acids. Germline loops: CDR1 SGHTA, CDR2 FQGNSA. CDR3 nucleotide sequence: TGTGCCAGCAGCCCGACTAGCGGGAGGGTTGGAAACATTCAGTACTTC. The encoded protein is CASSPTSGRVGNIQYF.

This clonotype occurred many times. The V gene is TRBV20-1, the J gene TRBJ2-2; 11 bases are a match to TRBD2. The CDR3 is 16 amino acids. V trimming: 1 base; J trimming: 3 bases; junction bases outside the gene matches: 4. Germline V CDR1 and CDR2: DFQATT, SNEGSKA (reference sequence). The chain's CDR3 is CSARVAGGPDTGELFF. Written as DNA, the CDR3 is TGCAGTGCTAGAGTAGCGGGAGGGCCGGACACCGGGGAGCTGTTTTTT.

The chain links TRBV24-1 to TRBJ2-1; weak D call: TRBD2 (5 bases). With 5 bases removed from V and 7 bases from J, the gap between germline ends came to 17 bases. The CDR3 runs to 15 residues. CDR1 and CDR2 from the germline V gene are KGHDR and SFDVKD. DNA for the CDR3: TGTGCCACCAGTGGACTAAGCGGTGGGTTGAATGAGCAGTTCTTC. It encodes CATSGLSGGLNEQFF.

The gene calls are TRBV20-1 and TRBJ2-7; 7 nucleotides match TRBD2. Germline trimming cut 6 bases from V and 2 bases from J; bases unmatched to any gene: 16. The CDR3 is 16 residues long. Germline values: CDR1 DFQATT, CDR2 SNEGSKA (reference sequence). The CDR3: CSAQVPTPGLTYEQYF. The CDR3 DNA sequence: TGCAGTGCCCAGGTCCCGACTCCGGGACTAACCTACGAGCAGTACTTC.